The 31 T cell receptor beta chains in this list originate from one sample, sequenced in a study of cytomegalovirus exposure and HLA in healthy donors. PCR used 60 Vbeta primers and 13 Jbeta primers. TCRdb keeps only in-frame clones here, not all; method: immunoSEQ multiplex PCR. The sample has about 130,000 clones; 84% are singletons. Sequenced material: PBMCs. The receptors come from a woman between 18 and 29 years old in good health and CMV-seropositive.

The chain is built from TRBV13 and TRBJ1-3; D unresolved. With 3 bases removed from V and 0 bases from J, the gap between germline ends came to 9 bases. CDR1 and CDR2 (germline): PRHDT, FYEKMQ (reference sequence). CDR3 length equals 15 residues. This CDR3 is CASSFNPVSGNTIYF. The CDR3 DNA is TGTGCCAGCAGCTTTAACCCGGTCTCTGGAAACACCATATATTTT.

A few counts support this clone. The V gene is TRBV6-6, the J gene TRBJ2-5; TRBD1 matches 10 bases. The CDR3 covers 15 residues. Germline-derived CDR1 and CDR2 are MNHNY and SVGAGI (reference sequence). The V gene end was trimmed by 0 bases and the J gene end by 4 bases; junction bases not matched to a gene: 2. The CDR3 DNA is TGTGCCAGCAGTTACTCAGGACAGGGGGTAGAGACCCAGTACTTC. Its protein product is CASSYSGQGVETQYF.

V gene TRBV7-9 combines with J gene TRBJ2-7; 7 nucleotides line up with TRBD1. The ends lost 5 bases at V and 0 bases at J; junction bases unmatched: 10. The germline CDR1 and CDR2 sequences are SEHNR and FQNEAQ (reference sequence). The CDR3 is 16 residues long. The CDR3 nucleotides are TGTGCCAGCAGCCCGATTCACTGGGACAGCTCCTACGAGCAGTACTTC. Protein product: CASSPIHWDSSYEQYF.

The rearrangement links TRBV4-1 to TRBJ1-5; D remains unclear. The CDR3 runs 15 residues. Germline V gene sequence: CDR1 MGHRA, CDR2 YSYEKL. With 1 base removed from V and 4 bases from J, the gap between germline ends came to 11 bases. The CDR3 spells CASSQVGERNQPQHF. For the CDR3, the DNA is TGCGCCAGCAGCCAAGTTGGGGAGCGAAATCAGCCCCAGCATTTT.

The chain employs TRBV2 and TRBJ2-2, with TRBD1 as a possible D gene (5 bases). The V end was cut by 6 bases, the J end by 4 bases, with 12 bases between. The CDR3 runs to 14 residues. Germline assignment: CDR1 SNHLY and CDR2 FYNNEI. The CDR3 is CASRAGWLTGELFF. The CDR3 nucleotides are TGTGCCAGCAGGGCAGGGTGGCTCACCGGGGAGCTGTTTTTT.

The table lists this clone with a count of one. The CDR3 protein is CASSSGTYSYEQYF. CDR3 sequence (DNA): TGTGCCAGCAGCTCCGGGACATACTCCTACGAGCAGTACTTC. The J gene is TRBJ2-7, the V gene TRBV11-2; the D gene is possibly TRBD1 (6 bases). Germline-derived CDR1 and CDR2 are SGHAT and FQNNGV. The CDR3 has 14 residues. The V end was cut by 4 bases, the J end by 0 bases, with 10 bases between.

The rearrangement uses TRBV5-5 and TRBJ2-7, with 8 bases matching TRBD1. CDR1 is SGHKS, CDR2 YYEKEE, per germline (reference sequence). Trimming took 1 base from V and 5 from J; bases not matched to a gene: 11. The CDR3 contains 16 residues. The CDR3 coding sequence is TGTGCCAGCAGCTTGAGTTCGGCAGGGGGCTATGACGAGCAGTACTTC. It is translated as CASSLSSAGGYDEQYF.

The CDR3 is CASSHGLAGENNEQFF. For the CDR3, the DNA is TGTGCCAGCAGCCACGGACTAGCGGGGGAGAACAATGAGCAGTTCTTC. The rearrangement uses TRBV4-2 and TRBJ2-1; 13 bases are a match to TRBD2. J was trimmed by 5 bases and V by 3 bases; bases with no gene match: 4. Germline V gene lookup returns CDR1 LGHNA and CDR2 YNFKEQ. The CDR3 has 16 residues.

The chain employs TRBV5-5 and TRBJ2-1, with a possible D match to TRBD1 (5 bases). Trimming cost V 4 bases and J 3 bases, with 14 bases left between them. Germline loops: CDR1 SGHKS, CDR2 YYEKEE (reference sequence). CDR3 length equals 15 residues. CDR3 region: CASSISTEFYNEQFF. In nucleotides, the CDR3 is TGTGCCAGCAGCATTTCGACAGAGTTCTACAATGAGCAGTTCTTC.

The rearrangement links TRBV4-1 to TRBJ2-5, with 9 bases that match TRBD2. The J call is in doubt because the DNA end fits TRBJ2-7 better. Germline values: CDR1 MGHRA, CDR2 YSYEKL. This CDR3 has 16 amino acids. The CDR3: CASSLDGGGDYYEQYF. CDR3 nucleotide sequence: TGCGCCAGCAGCCTCGACGGCGGGGGGGACTATTACGAGCAGTACTTC.

The CDR3 DNA follows: TGTGCCAGCAGGGCAAAACAGGGTGAGAACACTGAAGCTTTCTTT. This translates into CASRAKQGENTEAFF. This chain links TRBV2 with TRBJ1-1; TRBD1 is a possible D gene (6 bases). Germline V gene sequence: CDR1 SNHLY, CDR2 FYNNEI. Trimming cost V 6 bases and J 1 base, with 15 bases left between them. This CDR3 region has 15 residues. Supplemented by reference TRBV2 and TRBJ1-1, the full variable domain reads EPEVTQTPSHQVTQMGQEVILRCVPISNHLYFYWYRQILGQKVEFLVSFYNNEISEKSEIFDDQFSVERPDGSNFTLKIRSTKLEDSAMYFCASRAKQGENTEAFFGQGTRLTVV.

The rearrangement uses TRBV7-9 and TRBJ2-5; 7 bases line up with TRBD1. The CDR3 consists of 15 residues. The germline V gene has CDR1 SEHNR and CDR2 FQNEAQ (reference sequence). V lost 3 bases and J lost 2; bases outside the gene matches: 6. The CDR3 here is CASSFGTVEQETQYF. The CDR3 nucleotides are TGTGCCAGCAGCTTCGGGACAGTTGAGCAAGAGACCCAGTACTTC.

The chain couples TRBV10-3 to TRBJ2-5; 9 bases match TRBD2. V was pared by 8 bases and J by 5 bases, with 9 bases of the junction left unmatched. The germline V gene encodes CDR1 ENHRY and CDR2 SYGVKD. The CDR3 sequence is 14 residues long. In DNA, the CDR3 is TGTGCCATCCGGCGCGGGGGGGCCGGCGAGACCCAGTACTTC. The encoded protein is CAIRRGGAGETQYF.

The J gene is TRBJ2-3, the V gene TRBV5-4, with TRBD2 matching over 13 bases. The germline V gene has CDR1 SGHNT and CDR2 YYREEE (reference sequence). V lost 4 bases to trimming and J lost 0 bases; unmatched junction nucleotides: 8. This CDR3 is built from 18 residues. CDR3 sequence: CASSPGTSGVPSTDTQYF. CDR3 coding DNA: TGTGCCAGCAGCCCCGGGACTAGCGGGGTACCTAGCACAGATACGCAGTATTTT.

This clone occurred a few times. V and J are TRBV7-9 and TRBJ2-2; 7 bases are a match to TRBD2. This CDR3 contains 15 residues. V trimming: 6 bases; J trimming: 4 bases; junction bases outside the gene matches: 8. From germline, CDR1 is SEHNR and CDR2 FQNEAQ (reference sequence). The CDR3 DNA follows: TGTGCCAGCAGTCCCCCCGGGACTACCACCGGGGAGCTGTTTTTT. It translates to CASSPPGTTTGELFF.

CDR3 region: CASSPEGGSYEQYF. The CDR3 DNA reads as TGTGCCAGTAGTCCTGAGGGGGGGAGCTACGAGCAGTACTTC. The J gene is TRBJ2-7, the V gene TRBV19, with a tentative D call TRBD2 (7 bases). Germline V lookup: CDR1 LNHDA, CDR2 SQIVND (reference sequence). The CDR3 has 14 amino acids. V was shortened by 5 bases and J by 3 bases, with 14 bases between the two germline ends.

The V call is TRBV9, the J call TRBJ1-1; D gene ambiguous. V lost 2 bases and J lost 3, with 8 bases in between. In germline, CDR1 is SGDLS, CDR2 YYNGEE. This CDR3 spans 13 amino acids. The CDR3 DNA sequence: TGTGCCAGCAGCGTCGGGATGGACACTGAAGCTTTCTTT. Its protein is CASSVGMDTEAFF.

V is TRBV9 and J is TRBJ2-3; 9 bases map to TRBD1. V gave up 1 base and J gave up 3 bases; unmatched junction bases: 3. The CDR3 has 15 residues. Germline lookup yields CDR1 SGDLS and CDR2 YYNGEE. The CDR3 coding sequence is TGTGCCAGCAGCGTAACAGGGGGCAGGACAGATACGCAGTATTTT. Protein sequence: CASSVTGGRTDTQYF.

The chain is built from TRBV7-7 and TRBJ2-6; tentative D call: TRBD2 (7 bases). This CDR3 has 15 residues. Germline V gives CDR1 SSHAT, CDR2 FNYEAQ (reference sequence). This CDR3 reads CAIGGGGSGANVLTF. The CDR3 DNA follows: TGTGCTATTGGGGGAGGGGGGTCTGGGGCCAACGTCCTGACTTTC.

The CDR3 DNA reads as TGTGCCAGCAGTGAAGAACAGGGCTTGGGAAAACTGTTTTTT. It is translated as CASSEEQGLGKLFF. V usage is TRBV2 and J usage is TRBJ1-4, with D perhaps TRBD1 (6 bases). Germline V gene data show CDR1 as SNHLY and CDR2 as FYNNEI. V was pared by 1 base and J by 10 bases, with 13 bases between. CDR3 length: 14 amino acids. Full variable domain (outside the CDR3, taken from reference TRBV2 and TRBJ1-4): EPEVTQTPSHQVTQMGQEVILRCVPISNHLYFYWYRQILGQKVEFLVSFYNNEISEKSEIFDDQFSVERPDGSNFTLKIRSTKLEDSAMYFCASSEEQGLGKLFFGSGTQLSVL.

This chain uses TRBV5-1 with TRBJ2-5; maybe TRBD2 (6 bases). V lost 4 bases to trimming and J lost 3 bases, with 22 bases between them. The CDR3 is made up of 17 amino acids. CDR1 is SGHRS and CDR2 is YFSETQ in the germline V gene. In nucleotides, the CDR3 is TGCGCCAGCAGCCCTACGGGGAGCGGGTACACTAAAGAGACCCAGTACTTC. It is translated as CASSPTGSGYTKETQYF.

This chain connects TRBV4-1 to TRBJ2-1; D remains ambiguous. CDR1 is MGHRA, CDR2 YSYEKL, per germline. The length of the CDR3 is 17 residues. The germline V and J ends were trimmed by 3 bases and 0 bases, with 15 bases remaining between them. CDR3 nucleotide sequence: TGCGCCAGCAGCCAGACTCCAGTGCGAAGCTCCTACAATGAGCAGTTCTTC. It translates to CASSQTPVRSSYNEQFF.

The chain uses TRBV7-6 and TRBJ1-1, with D perhaps matching TRBD1 (5 bases). Germline V CDR1 and CDR2: SGHVS, FNYEAQ. The CDR3 has 14 amino acids. The V end was cut by 5 bases, the J end by 2 bases, with 12 bases between. CDR3 nucleotides: TGTGCCAGCAGCCCTGGGGGACTTAACACTGAAGCTTTCTTT. Translated: CASSPGGLNTEAFF.

This chain connects TRBV2 to TRBJ1-4; TRBD1 matches 7 bases. CDR1 is SNHLY, CDR2 FYNNEI, per germline. CDR3 length: 16 residues. Germline trimming cut 6 bases from V and 3 bases from J; bases unmatched to any gene: 10. The CDR3 sequence is CASRDGQVPSNEKLFF. In DNA form, the CDR3 reads TGTGCCAGCAGAGATGGACAGGTTCCCTCTAATGAAAAACTGTTTTTT.

CDR3 in amino acids: CASSLTSGPVETQYF. The CDR3 bases are TGTGCCAGCAGCTTAACTAGCGGGCCTGTAGAGACCCAGTACTTC. The rearrangement uses TRBV7-3 and TRBJ2-5; 7 bases line up with TRBD2. J gave up 4 bases and V 0 bases, and 5 bases lay outside the gene matches. The CDR3 is 15 residues long. Germline V CDR1 and CDR2: SGHTA, FQGTGA.

The V gene is TRBV30, the J gene TRBJ2-3, with 9 bases fitting TRBD2. The CDR3 runs 13 residues. J was trimmed by 5 bases and V by 4 bases; bases with no gene match: 4. Germline CDR1 reads GTSNPN; CDR2 reads SVGIG (reference sequence). The CDR3, as DNA: TGTGCCTGGATGCGGCGGGGGGGAGATACGCAGTATTTT. Translating gives CAWMRRGGDTQYF.

This clone was detected only a few times. V and J are TRBV5-5 and TRBJ2-1; possible D gene TRBD2, 5 bases. Trimming stripped 2 bases from V and 6 bases from J, with 15 bases between. Germline V CDR1 and CDR2: SGHKS, YYEKEE (reference sequence). The CDR3 sequence is 15 residues long. CDR3 residues: CASSFKGLTPNEQFF. The CDR3 DNA sequence: TGTGCCAGCAGCTTTAAAGGACTGACTCCCAATGAGCAGTTCTTC.

V is TRBV7-9 and J is TRBJ2-5; D not resolved. The germline gives CDR1 SEHNR, CDR2 FQNEAQ (reference sequence). This CDR3 is built from 13 residues. Trimming removed 1 base at V and 5 bases at J, with 8 bases between. CDR3 DNA sequence: TGTGCCAGCAGCTTAGTCCCGGAGGAGACCCAGTACTTC. It translates to CASSLVPEETQYF. Using reference TRBV7-9 and TRBJ2-5 for the parts outside the CDR3, the full variable domain is DTGVSQNPRHKITKRGQNVTFRCDPISEHNRLYWYRQTLGQGPEFLTYFQNEAQLEKSRLLSDRFSAERPKGSFSTLEIQRTEQGDSAMYLCASSLVPEETQYFGPGTRLLVL.

The rearrangement joins TRBV2 to TRBJ2-3; 7 bases align to TRBD1. Trimming took 6 bases from V and 6 from J; bases not matched to a gene: 9. The CDR3 covers 14 residues. CDR1 is SNHLY, CDR2 FYNNEI, per germline. The CDR3, as DNA: TGTGCCAGCAGGGGACAGACACCAAGGGATACGCAGTATTTT. Translation gives CASRGQTPRDTQYF.

The J gene is TRBJ2-7, the V gene TRBV7-8; 11 positions agree with TRBD1. The CDR3 consists of 14 residues. V was clipped by 5 bases and J by 6 bases; unmatched bases: 6. Germline lookup yields CDR1 SGHVS and CDR2 FQNEAQ. Here the CDR3 reads CASSEAGQGGEQYF. CDR3 DNA sequence: TGTGCCAGCAGCGAGGCGGGACAGGGGGGCGAGCAGTACTTC.

This sequence joins TRBV2 and TRBJ2-7; 14 bases are a match to TRBD2. Trimming removed 7 bases from V and 0 bases from J; junction bases left unmatched: 11. Germline assignment: CDR1 SNHLY and CDR2 FYNNEI. This CDR3 spans 18 amino acids. CDR3 sequence: CASNRKGTSGGSSYEQYF. The CDR3 coding sequence is TGTGCCAGCAACCGGAAGGGGACTAGCGGGGGAAGCTCCTACGAGCAGTACTTC.